This is a list of T cell receptor beta chains from one sample in a study of T cells after yellow fever vaccination. Via MiXCR, TCRdb re-called the 5' RACE reads, giving one row per CDR3 protein. This table has 500,000 to 650,000 distinct CDR3 sequences, about 17% appearing once. This specimen consisted of PBMCs, obtained 5 days after the first yellow fever vaccination. Every receptor here comes from a man between 18 and 35 years old who received the YFV17D yellow fever vaccine. CDR3s include the opening cysteine and the closing phenylalanine or tryptophan. Each record gives: clone size, J gene, V gene, D gene, CDR3 protein, CDR3 DNA. D genes are given only for firm matches. The listing skips clone size in some rows; elsewhere it reads once, few, many or a size class.

>.|TRBJ1-4|TRBV6-1|TRBD1
CASSPGTGGVMTNEKLFF
TGTGCCAGCAGTCCCGGGACAGGGGGCGTCATGACTAATGAAAAACTGTTTTTT
>once|TRBJ2-5|TRBV28|TRBD1
CASTRTGGQWETQYF
TGTGCCAGCACACGGACAGGGGGCCAGTGGGAGACCCAGTACTTC
>few|TRBJ1-2|TRBV19|.
CASSVTGTLVRGYTF
TGTGCCAGTAGTGTGACCGGGACGCTAGTCAGAGGCTACACCTTC
>few|TRBJ2-7|TRBV5-1|TRBD1
CASSESELPGTGGYEQYF
TGCGCCAGCAGCGAATCAGAGTTACCCGGGACAGGGGGTTACGAGCAGTACTTC
>few|TRBJ2-1|TRBV2|.
CASSEALGQFNEQFF
TGTGCCAGCAGTGAAGCCCTCGGACAGTTCAATGAGCAGTTCTTC
>few|TRBJ1-2|TRBV4-3|.
CASSQDSRSNYGYTF
TGCGCCAGCAGCCAAGATTCCCGCAGTAACTATGGCTACACCTTC
>few|TRBJ2-7|TRBV12-3/TRBV12-4|.
CASSLLWGGGQTYEQYF
TGTGCCAGCAGTCTCCTATGGGGCGGGGGCCAAACCTACGAGCAGTACTTC
>few|TRBJ2-7|TRBV5-1|TRBD1
CASSLGQGAHSSYEQYF
TGCGCCAGCAGCTTGGGCCAGGGGGCTCACTCCTCCTACGAGCAGTACTTC
>.|TRBJ1-1|TRBV5-1|TRBD1
CASSFRDRDGEAFF
TGCGCCAGCAGCTTCCGGGACAGGGACGGTGAAGCTTTCTTT
>few|TRBJ2-3|TRBV7-8|.
CASSPEGGSTDTQYF
TGTGCCAGCAGCCCAGAGGGGGGTAGCACAGATACGCAGTATTTT
>few|TRBJ2-1|TRBV7-2|.
CASSFQLYNEQFF
TGTGCCAGCAGCTTTCAACTCTACAATGAGCAGTTCTTC
>.|TRBJ2-2|TRBV4-1|TRBD1
CASSLGQGRAGELFF
TGCGCCAGCAGCCTTGGACAGGGGCGCGCCGGGGAGCTGTTTTTT
>.|TRBJ2-5|TRBV5-1|TRBD2
CASSLRASGRAETQYF
TGCGCCAGCAGCTTGAGGGCTAGCGGGCGTGCAGAGACCCAGTACTTC
>few|TRBJ1-4|TRBV28|TRBD1
CASSLRQGVIREKLFF
TGTGCCAGCAGTTTGAGACAGGGAGTCATAAGGGAAAAACTGTTTTTT
>.|TRBJ2-6|TRBV6-1|.
CASSSHSGANVLTF
TGTGCCAGCAGCAGCCACTCTGGGGCCAACGTCCTGACTTTC
>few|TRBJ1-6|TRBV6-5|.
CASSYSGGSVDSPLHF
TGTGCCAGCAGTTACTCCGGGGGCTCAGTGGATTCACCCCTCCACTTT
>many|TRBJ2-1|TRBV7-2|.
CASSLVQYNNEQFF
TGTGCCAGCAGCTTAGTCCAATATAACAATGAGCAGTTCTTC
>.|TRBJ2-7|TRBV7-8|.
CASSVGAYEQYF
TGTGCCAGCAGCGTAGGGGCCTACGAGCAGTACTTC
>.|TRBJ1-2|TRBV12-3/TRBV12-4|.
CASSLTGYNSGRYTF
TGTGCCAGCAGTTTGACAGGATACAATAGCGGACGCTACACCTTC
>.|TRBJ1-5|TRBV27|TRBD1
CASTLADRAGNQPQHF
TGTGCCAGCACCCTCGCGGACAGGGCTGGGAATCAGCCCCAGCATTTT
>.|TRBJ2-1|TRBV6-2/TRBV6-3|.
CASSADFLSSYNEQFF
TGTGCCAGCAGTGCGGACTTCCTAAGCTCCTACAATGAGCAGTTCTTC
>few|TRBJ2-3|TRBV7-9|.
CASSIPSTPAKADTQYF
TGTGCCAGCAGCATACCCTCGACACCGGCCAAGGCAGATACGCAGTATTTT
>.|TRBJ1-5|TRBV6-2/TRBV6-3|.
CASRRSNSNQPQHF
TGTGCCAGCAGACGCAGTAATAGCAATCAGCCCCAGCATTTT
>few|TRBJ1-1|TRBV11-2|.
CASSLDWAEAFF
TGTGCCAGCAGCTTAGATTGGGCGGAAGCTTTCTTT
>few|TRBJ1-1|TRBV29-1|.
CSVPHGYEAFF
TGCAGCGTCCCCCATGGATATGAAGCTTTCTTT
>.|TRBJ1-6|TRBV5-1|.
CARTQATTSPLHF
TGCGCCCGAACCCAAGCCACGACTTCACCCCTCCACTTT
>few|TRBJ2-2|TRBV6-1|.
CASSPRMDSTGELFF
TGTGCCAGCAGTCCACGCATGGACAGCACCGGGGAGCTGTTTTTT
>many|TRBJ2-1|TRBV5-1|.
CASSLDYYNEQFF
TGCGCCAGCAGCTTGGACTACTACAATGAGCAGTTCTTC
>.|TRBJ1-6|TRBV5-1|.
CASSLRGNNSPLHF
TGCGCCAGCAGCTTGCGGGGGAATAATTCACCCCTCCACTTT
>.|TRBJ2-1|TRBV30|TRBD2
CAWSVSTSGGFEQFF
TGTGCCTGGAGTGTGAGCACTAGCGGGGGGTTTGAGCAGTTCTTC
>.|TRBJ2-2|TRBV2|TRBD1
CTSSLPQDRGDTGELFF
TGTACCAGCAGTTTACCCCAGGACAGGGGGGACACCGGGGAGCTGTTTTTT
>.|TRBJ2-5|TRBV6-5|.
CASSSSVGTQYF
TGTGCCAGCAGTTCCTCCGTTGGGACCCAGTACTTC
>.|TRBJ2-2|TRBV4-3|TRBD1
CASSQDFRTGETGELFF
TGCGCCAGCAGCCAAGATTTTAGGACAGGGGAGACCGGGGAGCTGTTTTTT
>many|TRBJ1-6|TRBV18|TRBD1
CASSSTDRVNSPLHF
TGTGCCAGCTCATCAACGGACAGGGTTAATTCACCCCTCCACTTT
>few|TRBJ2-3|TRBV15|.
CATSRDELAGTDTQYF
TGTGCCACCAGCAGAGATGAGCTAGCTGGCACAGATACGCAGTATTTT
>few|TRBJ1-1|TRBV5-5|TRBD1
CASSFHQGATEAFF
TGTGCCAGCAGCTTTCACCAGGGGGCCACTGAAGCTTTCTTT
>.|TRBJ2-1|TRBV2|TRBD2
CAITGTSRGSNEQFF
TGTGCCATTACCGGGACTAGCAGGGGGAGCAATGAGCAGTTCTTC
>many|TRBJ2-2|TRBV5-1|TRBD2
CASMASGNTGELFF
TGCGCCAGCATGGCTAGCGGTAACACCGGGGAGCTGTTTTTT
>many|TRBJ2-7|TRBV20-1|TRBD1
CSARLPGQGYEQYF
TGCAGTGCTAGACTCCCGGGACAGGGGTACGAGCAGTACTTC
>.|TRBJ1-1|TRBV7-2|.
CASSQPQTGPDTEAFF
TGTGCCAGCAGCCAACCCCAAACAGGGCCGGACACTGAAGCTTTCTTT
>few|TRBJ1-4|TRBV15|.
CATSRDMLEKLFF
TGTGCCACCAGCAGAGATATGCTTGAAAAACTGTTTTTT
>.|TRBJ1-2|TRBV3-1|TRBD1
CASSQDGGGDGYTF
TGTGCCAGCAGCCAAGATGGAGGGGGCGATGGCTACACCTTC
>.|TRBJ2-2|TRBV4-3|.
CASSQDTGWNTGELFF
TGCGCCAGCAGCCAAGACACGGGGTGGAACACCGGGGAGCTGTTTTTT
>many|TRBJ2-5|TRBV27|.
CASKTMAVQETQYF
TGTGCCAGCAAAACGATGGCAGTCCAAGAGACCCAGTACTTC
>few|TRBJ2-1|TRBV5-1|.
CASSLVGSNEQFF
TGCGCCAGCAGCTTGGTAGGGAGTAATGAGCAGTTCTTC
>.|TRBJ2-7|TRBV7-6|TRBD2
CASSDSGGPFGEQYF
TGTGCCAGCAGTGATAGCGGGGGCCCCTTTGGGGAGCAGTACTTC
>.|TRBJ2-2|TRBV11-2|.
CASSNRETGELFF
TGTGCCAGCAGCAACAGGGAAACCGGGGAGCTGTTTTTT
>.|TRBJ2-3|TRBV4-3|TRBD2
CASSQAIAGGPPKDNTQYF
TGCGCCAGCAGCCAAGCTATAGCGGGGGGCCCCCCAAAAGACAATACGCAGTATTTT
>few|TRBJ1-1|TRBV5-1|TRBD1
CASSPRTGGALAEAFF
TGCGCCAGCAGCCCCCGGACAGGGGGCGCATTGGCTGAAGCTTTCTTT
>.|TRBJ1-1|TRBV4-3|.
CASSPAPGNTEAFF
TGCGCCAGCAGCCCGGCCCCGGGGAACACTGAAGCTTTCTTT
>.|TRBJ2-1|TRBV4-3|.
CASSQDWLSSYNEQFF
TGCGCCAGCAGCCAAGATTGGCTGAGCTCCTACAATGAGCAGTTCTTC
>few|TRBJ2-2|TRBV19|TRBD2
CASSVPTGGRMRELFF
TGTGCCAGTAGTGTCCCTACGGGGGGGCGAATGAGGGAGCTGTTTTTT